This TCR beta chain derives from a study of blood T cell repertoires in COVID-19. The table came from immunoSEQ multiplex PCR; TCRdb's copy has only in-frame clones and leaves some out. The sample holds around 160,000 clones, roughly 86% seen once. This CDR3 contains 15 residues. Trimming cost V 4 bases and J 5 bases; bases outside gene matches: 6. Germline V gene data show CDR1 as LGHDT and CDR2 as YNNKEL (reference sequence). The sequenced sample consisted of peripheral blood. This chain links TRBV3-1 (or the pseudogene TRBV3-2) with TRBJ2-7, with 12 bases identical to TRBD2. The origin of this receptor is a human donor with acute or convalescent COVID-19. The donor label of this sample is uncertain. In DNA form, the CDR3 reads TGTGCCAGCAGCCCAGGCCCTAGCGGGGGGGACGAGCAGTACTTC. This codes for CASSPGPSGGDEQYF.